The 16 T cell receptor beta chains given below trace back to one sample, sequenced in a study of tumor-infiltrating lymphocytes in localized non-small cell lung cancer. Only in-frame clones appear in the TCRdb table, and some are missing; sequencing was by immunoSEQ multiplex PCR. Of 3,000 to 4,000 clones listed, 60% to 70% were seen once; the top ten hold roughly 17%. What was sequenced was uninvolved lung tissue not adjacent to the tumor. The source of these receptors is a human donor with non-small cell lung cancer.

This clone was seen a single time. The DNA for the CDR3 is TGTGCCAGCAGCTTAGGTAGGGGCGAGCAGTTCTTC. Encoded protein: CASSLGRGEQFF. The chain is built from TRBV7-2 and TRBJ2-1; D perhaps matches TRBD1 (5 bases). The V end was cut by 1 base, the J end by 10 bases, with 8 bases between. Per germline, CDR1 SGHTA and CDR2 FQGNSA. The CDR3 has 12 residues.

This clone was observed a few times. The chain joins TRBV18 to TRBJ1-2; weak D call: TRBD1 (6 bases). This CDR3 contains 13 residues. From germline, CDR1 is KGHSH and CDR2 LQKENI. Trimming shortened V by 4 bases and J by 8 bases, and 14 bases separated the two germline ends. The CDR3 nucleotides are TGTGCCAGCTCACGGGAGAGCGGGGGCGGCTACACCTTC. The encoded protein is CASSRESGGGYTF.

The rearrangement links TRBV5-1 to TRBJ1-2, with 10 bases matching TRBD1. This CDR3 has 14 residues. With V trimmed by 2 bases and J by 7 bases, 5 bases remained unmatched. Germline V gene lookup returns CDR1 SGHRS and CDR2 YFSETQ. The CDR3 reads CASSFGQGGGGYTF. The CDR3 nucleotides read TGCGCCAGCAGCTTCGGACAGGGGGGAGGTGGCTACACCTTC.

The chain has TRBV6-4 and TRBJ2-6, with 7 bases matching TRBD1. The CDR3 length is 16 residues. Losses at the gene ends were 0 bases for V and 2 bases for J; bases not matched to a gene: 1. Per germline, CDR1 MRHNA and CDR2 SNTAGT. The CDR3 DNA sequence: TGTGCCAGCAGTGACTCAGGGGGCGCTGGGGCCAACGTCCTGACTTTC. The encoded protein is CASSDSGGAGANVLTF.

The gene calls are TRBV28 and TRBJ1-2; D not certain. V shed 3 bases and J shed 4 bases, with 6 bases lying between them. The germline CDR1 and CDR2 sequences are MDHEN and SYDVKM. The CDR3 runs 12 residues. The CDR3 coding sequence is TGTGCCAGCAGTTTGGCCCGCTATGGCTACACCTTC. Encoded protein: CASSLARYGYTF.

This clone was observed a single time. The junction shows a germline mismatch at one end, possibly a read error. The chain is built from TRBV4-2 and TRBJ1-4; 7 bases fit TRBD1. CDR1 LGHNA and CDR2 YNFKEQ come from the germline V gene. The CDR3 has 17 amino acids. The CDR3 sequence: CASSQVGSLGQILRAVF. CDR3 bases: TGTGCCAGCAGCCAAGTTGGGAGCCTGGGACAGATCCTTAGGGCTGTTTTT.

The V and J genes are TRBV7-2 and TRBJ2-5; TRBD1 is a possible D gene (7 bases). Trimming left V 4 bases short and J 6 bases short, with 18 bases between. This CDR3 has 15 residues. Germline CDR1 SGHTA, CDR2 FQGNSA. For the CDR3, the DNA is TGTGCCAGCAGCTCCCACAGGGGAGGAATGAAGACCCAGTACTTC. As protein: CASSSHRGGMKTQYF.

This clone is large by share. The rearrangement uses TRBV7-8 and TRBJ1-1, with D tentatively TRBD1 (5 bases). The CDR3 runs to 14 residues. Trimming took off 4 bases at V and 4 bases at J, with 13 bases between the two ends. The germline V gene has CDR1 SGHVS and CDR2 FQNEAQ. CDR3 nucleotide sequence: TGTGCCAGCAGCTCCTCCGGGGCCCCCACTGAAGCTTTCTTT. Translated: CASSSSGAPTEAFF.

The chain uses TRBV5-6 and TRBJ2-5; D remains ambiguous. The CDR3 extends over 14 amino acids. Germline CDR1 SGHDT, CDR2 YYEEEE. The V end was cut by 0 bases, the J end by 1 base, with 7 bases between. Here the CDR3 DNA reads TGTGCCAGCAGCTTGGAAGCTCTCCAAGAGACCCAGTACTTC. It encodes CASSLEALQETQYF.

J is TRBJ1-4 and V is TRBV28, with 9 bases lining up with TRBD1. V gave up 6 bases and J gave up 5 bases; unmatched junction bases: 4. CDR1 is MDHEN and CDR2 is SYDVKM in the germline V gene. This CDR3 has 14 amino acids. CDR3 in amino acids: CASRSGTGNEKLFF. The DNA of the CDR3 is TGTGCCAGCAGATCCGGGACAGGGAATGAAAAACTGTTTTTT.

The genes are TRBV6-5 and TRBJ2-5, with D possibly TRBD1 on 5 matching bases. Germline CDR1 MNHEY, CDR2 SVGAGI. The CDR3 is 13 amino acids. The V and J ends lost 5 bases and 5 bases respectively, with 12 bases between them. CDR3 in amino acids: CASSRRAEETQYF. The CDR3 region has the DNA TGTGCCAGCAGTCGCAGGGCCGAGGAGACCCAGTACTTC.

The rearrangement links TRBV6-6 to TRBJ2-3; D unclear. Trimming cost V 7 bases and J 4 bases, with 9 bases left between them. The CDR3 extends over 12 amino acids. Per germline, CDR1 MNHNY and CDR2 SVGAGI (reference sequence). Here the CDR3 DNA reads TGTGCCAGCACCCCCGTCCCAGATACGCAGTATTTT. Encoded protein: CASTPVPDTQYF.

The CDR3 DNA sequence: TGTGCCAGCAGCGCGTTATTAGGAGCGGAGGGGCAAAAGTTCTTC. This translates into CASSALLGAEGQKFF. The rearrangement joins TRBV6-5 to TRBJ2-1; possible D gene TRBD2, 6 bases. CDR1 is MNHEY, CDR2 SVGAGI, per germline. Trimming stripped 6 bases from V and 14 bases from J, with 26 bases between. The CDR3 is 15 residues long.

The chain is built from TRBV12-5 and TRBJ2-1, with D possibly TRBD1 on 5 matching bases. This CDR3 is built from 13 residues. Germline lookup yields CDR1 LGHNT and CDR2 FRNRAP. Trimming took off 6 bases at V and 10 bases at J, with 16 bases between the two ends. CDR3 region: CASGTSQGYEQFF. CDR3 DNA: TGTGCTAGTGGAACTTCCCAGGGTTACGAGCAGTTCTTC.

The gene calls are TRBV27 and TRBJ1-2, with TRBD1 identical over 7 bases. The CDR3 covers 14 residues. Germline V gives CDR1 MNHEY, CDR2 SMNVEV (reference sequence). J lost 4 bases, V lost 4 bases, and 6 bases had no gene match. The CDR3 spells CASSSTTGFYGYTF. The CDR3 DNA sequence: TGTGCCAGCAGTTCCACGACAGGGTTCTATGGCTACACCTTC.

The DNA of the CDR3 is TGTGCCAGCAGCAGCGGGGGGGAGGCTTTCTTT. Protein product: CASSSGGEAFF. The V call is TRBV7-3, the J call TRBJ1-1, with D possibly matching TRBD1 (5 bases). The V gene's germline CDR1 is SGHTA and CDR2 FQGTGA. This CDR3 contains 11 residues. The V and J ends lost 5 bases and 11 bases respectively, with 12 bases between them.